The T cell receptor (beta chain) under discussion was sequenced for a study of blood T cell repertoires in COVID-19. About the research overall: In each case, the material was cDNA or gDNA derived from T cells, B-cell-depleted T cells, or PBMCs.

CDR1 and CDR2 (germline): SGHNT, YYREEE (reference sequence). Deletions cut 4 bases from V and 8 bases from J, with 15 bases between. This CDR3 is 13 amino acids long. The data were produced by immunoSEQ multiplex PCR, yet TCRdb's version contains in-frame clones alone and is incomplete. The sample records about 250,000 clones, about nine tenths being singletons. The clonotype comes from a woman under 30 who had recovered from COVID-19. Sequencing used PBMCs or T cells enriched from blood (not recorded which). The chain combines TRBV5-4 with TRBJ1-2, with D uncertain. CDR3 protein: CASSEGGREGYTF. The CDR3 nucleotides read TGTGCCAGCAGCGAGGGCGGCCGAGAGGGCTACACCTTC.